Below are 21 T cell receptor beta chains sequenced from a single sample in a study of long-term antiretroviral therapy in people with HIV. Running of the v3.0 immunoSEQ assay took place at survey level. Some clones are missing from TCRdb's copy, which holds only in-frame ones; the method was immunoSEQ multiplex PCR. The sample holds some 33,000 clones, 95% to 98% seen once. The sample here was unsorted PBMCs, taken 7.6 years after starting antiretroviral therapy. The receptor set was obtained from a man aged 25 to 40 with HIV.

The V gene is TRBV4-1, the J gene TRBJ1-1, with D unresolved. V was pared by 0 bases and J by 7 bases, with 9 bases between. CDR3 length equals 13 residues. Germline assignment: CDR1 MGHRA and CDR2 YSYEKL. CDR3 coding DNA: TGCGCCAGCAGCCAAGAGCGTCTCGGTGAAGCTTTCTTT. As protein: CASSQERLGEAFF.

V is TRBV18 and J is TRBJ2-7; the match to TRBD1 covers 7 bases. V gave up 4 bases and J gave up 2 bases; unmatched junction bases: 8. This CDR3 is 15 amino acids long. Germline V gene lookup returns CDR1 KGHSH and CDR2 LQKENI. CDR3 sequence (DNA): TGTGCCAGCTCACTAACCGGGACAGAGACCTACGAGCAGTACTTC. Protein: CASSLTGTETYEQYF.

The chain employs TRBV7-9 and TRBJ2-5; 8 bases agree with TRBD1. Looked up from germline, CDR1 is SEHNR and CDR2 is FQNEAQ (reference sequence). J was trimmed by 4 bases and V by 5 bases; bases with no gene match: 3. CDR3 length equals 13 residues. The CDR3 bases are TGTGCCAGCAGCCCTGACAGGGGAGAGACCCAGTACTTC. Translated: CASSPDRGETQYF. Complete variable domain (other parts from reference TRBV7-9 and TRBJ2-5): DTGVSQNPRHKITKRGQNVTFRCDPISEHNRLYWYRQTLGQGPEFLTYFQNEAQLEKSRLLSDRFSAERPKGSFSTLEIQRTEQGDSAMYLCASSPDRGETQYFGPGTRLLVL.

The J gene is TRBJ1-2, the V gene TRBV2; D is uncertain. This CDR3 region has 13 residues. Germline CDR1 reads SNHLY; CDR2 reads FYNNEI. Trimming took off 2 bases at V and 5 bases at J, with 9 bases between the two ends. The chain's CDR3 is CASSETGSYGYTF. The CDR3 nucleotides read TGTGCCAGCAGTGAAACTGGATCGTATGGCTACACCTTC.

This clone was observed once. The chain joins TRBV27 to TRBJ2-7, with D unclear. Trimming cost V 7 bases and J 7 bases, with 17 bases left between them. The CDR3 has 13 amino acids. Germline lookup yields CDR1 MNHEY and CDR2 SMNVEV (reference sequence). The CDR3 DNA follows: TGTGCCAGCAAGATATTACGGTCACGGGAGCAGTACTTC. Its protein product is CASKILRSREQYF.

V and J are TRBV29-1 and TRBJ1-1; D not resolved. This CDR3 has 14 residues. CDR1 and CDR2 from the germline V gene are SQVTM and ANQGSEA. V was trimmed by 4 bases and J by 5 bases, leaving 17 bases between them. This chain's CDR3 is CSVVGRQVRTEAFF. The CDR3 DNA sequence: TGCAGCGTTGTTGGGCGCCAGGTCCGGACTGAAGCTTTCTTT.

The CDR3: CASSLVTGVNTGELFF. CDR3 coding DNA: TGTGCCAGCAGCTTAGTGACAGGGGTGAACACCGGGGAGCTGTTTTTT. V is TRBV11-3 and J is TRBJ2-2, with 8 bases identical to TRBD1. The germline gives CDR1 SGHNT, CDR2 YENEEA. V shed 1 base and J 1 base; nucleotides not matched to a gene: 2. This CDR3 has 16 amino acids.

The genes are TRBV4-1 and TRBJ2-7; 13 positions agree with TRBD2. Unmatched junction bases numbered 4, after V lost 1 base and J lost 4 bases. The germline CDR1 and CDR2 sequences are MGHRA and YSYEKL. The CDR3 has 16 amino acids. CDR3 loop: CASSQGGTSGVYEQYF. DNA of the CDR3: TGCGCCAGCAGCCAAGGGGGGACTAGCGGGGTTTACGAGCAGTACTTC.

This clone was observed once. The CDR3 spells CASSEPGVNREAFF. The CDR3, as DNA: TGTGCCAGCAGTGAACCGGGCGTTAACAGGGAAGCTTTCTTT. The chain couples TRBV6-1 to TRBJ1-1; possible D gene TRBD1, 5 bases. V shed 2 bases and J shed 8 bases, with 15 bases lying between them. Germline V gene data show CDR1 as MNHNS and CDR2 as SASEGT. This CDR3 has 14 residues.

The chain recombines TRBV5-8 with TRBJ2-7; TRBD2 matches at 8 bases. V lost 1 base, J lost 0 bases, and 3 bases stayed unmatched. The CDR3 is 15 residues long. CDR1 is SGHTS and CDR2 is YDEGEE in the germline V gene. DNA of the CDR3: TGTGCCAGCAGCTTGCGGGGGGGTAGCTCCTACGAGCAGTACTTC. As protein: CASSLRGGSSYEQYF.

This chain connects TRBV7-9 to TRBJ1-4, with 8 positions matching TRBD1. The germline V gene has CDR1 SEHNR and CDR2 FQNEAQ (reference sequence). The CDR3 length is 16 residues. J gave up 5 bases and V 6 bases, and 11 bases lay outside the gene matches. In nucleotides, the CDR3 is TGTGCCAGCAGAAGTAAACGGACAGGGACGAATGAAAAACTGTTTTTT. Its protein is CASRSKRTGTNEKLFF.

The chain joins TRBV4-2 to TRBJ1-5; D is unclear. The germline V gene encodes CDR1 LGHNA and CDR2 YNFKEQ. CDR3 length: 14 amino acids. V lost 0 bases, J lost 6 bases, and 9 bases lay in between. CDR3 protein: CASSQDIGLQPQHF. As DNA, the CDR3 is TGTGCCAGCAGCCAAGATATAGGGCTTCAGCCCCAGCATTTT.

The chain uses TRBV9 and TRBJ2-4; tentative D call: TRBD1 (6 bases). The CDR3 has 14 amino acids. V lost 0 bases to trimming and J lost 4 bases, with 8 bases between them. Per the germline V gene, CDR1 is SGDLS and CDR2 is YYNGEE. CDR3 nucleotide sequence: TGTGCCAGCAGCGTAGAGGGGGAAAAAAACATTCAGTACTTC. Translating it yields CASSVEGEKNIQYF.

This rearrangement joins TRBV7-9 to TRBJ2-1, with 12 nucleotides matching TRBD2. Germline V gene sequence: CDR1 SEHNR, CDR2 FQNEAQ (reference sequence). CDR3 length: 17 amino acids. V lost 5 bases and J lost 3; bases outside the gene matches: 8. CDR3 protein: CASSHTPSGRGYNEQFF. In DNA form, the CDR3 reads TGTGCCAGCAGCCATACCCCTAGCGGGAGGGGCTACAATGAGCAGTTCTTC.

The J gene is TRBJ1-2, the V gene TRBV19; D is ambiguous. In germline, CDR1 is LNHDA, CDR2 SQIVND (reference sequence). The germline V and J ends were trimmed by 5 bases and 8 bases, with 15 bases remaining between them. This CDR3 spans 13 amino acids. CDR3: CASSYVLKGGYTF. In DNA, the CDR3 is TGTGCCAGTAGTTACGTCTTAAAGGGCGGCTACACCTTC.

This chain joins TRBV27 and TRBJ1-1; the match to TRBD1 covers 7 bases. After removal of 4 bases from V and 6 bases from J, the junction contained 11 bases not matched to a gene. Germline CDR1 is MNHEY and CDR2 is SMNVEV (reference sequence). This CDR3 comprises 15 residues. CDR3 DNA sequence: TGTGCCAGCAGTTACCGGACAGGCGGGGCACCTGAAGCTTTCTTT. Encoded protein: CASSYRTGGAPEAFF.

The chain carries TRBV4-3 and TRBJ2-3, with 10 nucleotides matching TRBD2. Trimming took 0 bases from V and 4 from J; bases not matched to a gene: 7. CDR1 and CDR2 from the germline V gene are LGHNA and YSLEER. This CDR3 is 17 amino acids long. The CDR3 DNA reads TGCGCCAGCAGCCAAGATCTAGCGGGAGAGTTAGCAGATACGCAGTATTTT. Amino acid sequence: CASSQDLAGELADTQYF.

This chain connects TRBV7-9 to TRBJ2-7; D possibly corresponds to TRBD1 (5 bases). The ends were cut back, 8 bases at V and 3 bases at J, with 20 bases in the middle. The CDR3 is 15 amino acids. The germline V gene has CDR1 SEHNR and CDR2 FQNEAQ (reference sequence). The CDR3 nucleotides read TGTGCCAGCGTCCCGACAGAAACGGAAGGCTACGAGCAGTACTTC. Residues: CASVPTETEGYEQYF. The full variable domain, in which reference TRBV7-9 and TRBJ2-7 provide the parts outside the CDR3, is DTGVSQNPRHKITKRGQNVTFRCDPISEHNRLYWYRQTLGQGPEFLTYFQNEAQLEKSRLLSDRFSAERPKGSFSTLEIQRTEQGDSAMYLCASVPTETEGYEQYFGPGTRLTVT.

The chain has TRBV13 and TRBJ2-5, with 11 nucleotides matching TRBD1. With 5 bases clipped from V and 4 bases from J, the junction kept 9 bases outside the gene matches. This CDR3 comprises 16 residues. Germline lookup yields CDR1 PRHDT and CDR2 FYEKMQ (reference sequence). As DNA, the CDR3 is TGTGCCAGCAGCCCCCGGGACAGGGGGTCTACAGAGACCCAGTACTTC. Residues: CASSPRDRGSTETQYF. The full variable domain, its missing parts supplied by reference TRBV13 and TRBJ2-5, is AAGVIQSPRHLIKEKRETATLKCYPIPRHDTVYWYQQGPGQDPQFLISFYEKMQSDKGSIPDRFSAQQFSDYHSELNMSSLELGDSALYFCASSPRDRGSTETQYFGPGTRLLVL.

The chain is built from TRBV6-5 and TRBJ2-2, with D unclear. CDR1 is MNHEY, CDR2 SVGAGI, per germline. The V end was cut by 5 bases, the J end by 3 bases, with 4 bases between. The CDR3 has 12 amino acids. CDR3 nucleotide sequence: TGTGCCAGCAGTCACCACACCGGGGAGCTGTTTTTT. It translates to CASSHHTGELFF.

The chain couples TRBV21-1 to TRBJ1-5. TRBV21-1 is annotated as a pseudogene. The CDR3 loop spans 12 amino acids. As DNA, the CDR3 is TGTGCCAGCAGGCCCTTAAATCAGCCCCAGCATTTT. The encoded protein is CASRPLNQPQHF.